This is a list of T cell receptor beta chains from one sample in a study of T cell responses to AZD1222 COVID-19 vaccine. Assay: immunoSEQ multiplex PCR; the TCRdb copy retains only in-frame clones and omits some. The table records about 54,000 clones, 89% of them present only once. The source material was peripheral blood, sampled on day 0 of AZD1222 vaccination. The source of these receptors is an adult in good health. Each CDR3 is given without its conserved first and last residue.

v_gene: TRBV28
CDR3aa: ASSSTRGFTDTQY

v_gene: TRBV14
CDR3aa: ASSQRTGNTGELF

v_gene: TRBV2
CDR3aa: ASSEVGFNQPQH

v_gene: TRBV6-2/TRBV6-3
CDR3aa: ASSGQTYQETQY

v_gene: TRBV19
CDR3aa: ASSIKVGVLNTEAF

v_gene: TRBV5-6
CDR3aa: ASSLAEAGGDYNEQF

v_gene: TRBV6-5
CDR3aa: ASSLAGGKF

v_gene: TRBV30
CDR3aa: AWSSRDSEPQH

v_gene: TRBV6-2/TRBV6-3
CDR3aa: ASSYRGGGNQPQH

v_gene: TRBV10-3
CDR3aa: AISESTSAGYT

v_gene: TRBV5-1
CDR3aa: ASSRGQGNGEKLF

v_gene: TRBV5-1
CDR3aa: ASRLSAGVFSEQF

v_gene: TRBV5-1
CDR3aa: ASSLSGSSYEQY

v_gene: TRBV19
CDR3aa: ASGHRRALGEKLF

v_gene: TRBV20-1
CDR3aa: SARGQETQY

v_gene: TRBV2
CDR3aa: ASTGHAEQF

v_gene: TRBV7-9
CDR3aa: ASSLDNSNQPQH

v_gene: TRBV19
CDR3aa: ASSSRTTPNQPQH

v_gene: TRBV28
CDR3aa: ASSLGSRYEQY

v_gene: TRBV6-6
CDR3aa: ASSQTLRETQY

v_gene: TRBV29-1
CDR3aa: SVCLSLNTGELF

v_gene: TRBV6-5
CDR3aa: ASSLGLAGEQY

v_gene: TRBV7-8
CDR3aa: ASTPGQNTGELF

v_gene: TRBV7-7
CDR3aa: ASSWEKGAGFNSPLH

v_gene: TRBV11-1
CDR3aa: ASSAQEGARGYT

v_gene: TRBV25-1
CDR3aa: ASSERGSTTEAF

v_gene: TRBV2
CDR3aa: ASSGSGFSTDTQY

v_gene: TRBV19
CDR3aa: ASSRAGVPIHYEQY

v_gene: TRBV3-1/TRBV3-2
CDR3aa: ASSQVLQRGFYNSPLH

v_gene: TRBV30
CDR3aa: AWTGTDNTEAF

v_gene: TRBV11-2
CDR3aa: ASSSLGRTGQAGNTIY

v_gene: TRBV18
CDR3aa: ASSPGLAGSETQY

v_gene: TRBV7-9
CDR3aa: ASSSIGGVDNEQF

v_gene: TRBV18
CDR3aa: ASSPGQGLNEKLF

v_gene: TRBV5-1
CDR3aa: ASSQLTADKAF

v_gene: TRBV30
CDR3aa: AWSVGWDTSYYGYT

v_gene: TRBV6-6
CDR3aa: ASRPTGGAHGYT

v_gene: TRBV5-1
CDR3aa: ASSLVGRGRGETQY

v_gene: TRBV4-1
CDR3aa: ASSQDGGGATNEKLF

v_gene: TRBV15
CDR3aa: ATSRGGTSSNYGYT

v_gene: TRBV4-1
CDR3aa: ASSQGRQWSNQPQH

v_gene: TRBV6-5
CDR3aa: ASSQGLEQY

v_gene: TRBV24-1
CDR3aa: ATSDPRDYTYEQY

v_gene: TRBV5-4
CDR3aa: ASSIGTAGANVLT

v_gene: TRBV28
CDR3aa: ASSDPGTGGTVITGELF

v_gene: TRBV7-8
CDR3aa: ASSLGLASQEQY

v_gene: TRBV6-5
CDR3aa: ASSYSQTAQGEAF

v_gene: TRBV5-5
CDR3aa: ASSLAGYTEAF

v_gene: TRBV28
CDR3aa: ASRPRGPSYEQY

v_gene: TRBV18
CDR3aa: ASSPRALAGGTDTQY

v_gene: TRBV19
CDR3aa: ASTYRGGTNEKLF

v_gene: TRBV29-1
CDR3aa: SVAREPFEPQH

v_gene: TRBV7-9
CDR3aa: ASSFATGGYGYT

v_gene: TRBV11-2
CDR3aa: ASSPWGQGAGNTIY